This T cell receptor (beta chain) was sequenced in a study of blood T cells in healthy people across ages. Next came a second PCR, run for about 6 to 11 cycles, which used a sample-barcoded 5' primer along with a J-beta primer mix. TCRdb itself ran the 5' RACE reads through MiXCR, one entry per CDR3 protein. Found here are almost 800,000 distinct CDR3 sequences, more than 45% of them singletons; the top ten hold approximately 23%. The CDR3 extends over 12 amino acids. Germline lookup yields CDR1 LNHDA and CDR2 SQIVND (reference sequence). With 3 bases removed from V and 5 bases from J, the gap between germline ends came to 7 bases.

The V gene is TRBV19, the J gene TRBJ1-1; D is ambiguous. The TCR comes from a man in his thirties or forties in good health. The specimen was blood. The CDR3 is CASSIGQTEAFF. CDR3 sequence (DNA): TGTGCCAGTAGTATTGGCCAAACTGAAGCTTTCTTT.